This T cell receptor beta chain appears in the sequencing data of a study of T cell responses to AZD1222 COVID-19 vaccine. TCRdb keeps only in-frame clones here, not all; method: immunoSEQ multiplex PCR. This table holds under 95,000 clones, 88% found once. Second-dose recipients at about 4 or about 12 weeks were treated as one pooled group. The CDR3 contains 15 residues. In germline, CDR1 is SNHLY, CDR2 FYNNEI. The V and J ends lost 8 bases and 1 base respectively, with 17 bases between them. The chain is built from TRBV2 and TRBJ1-1, with D tentatively TRBD1 (6 bases). The TCR sequence derives from an adult who received the AZD1222 COVID-19 vaccine. Material: peripheral blood, obtained 28 days after the second AZD1222 dose. CDR3 coding DNA: TGTGCCAGCGCCCAAGAGGGGACAAAGAACACTGAAGCTTTCTTT. It is translated as CASAQEGTKNTEAFF.